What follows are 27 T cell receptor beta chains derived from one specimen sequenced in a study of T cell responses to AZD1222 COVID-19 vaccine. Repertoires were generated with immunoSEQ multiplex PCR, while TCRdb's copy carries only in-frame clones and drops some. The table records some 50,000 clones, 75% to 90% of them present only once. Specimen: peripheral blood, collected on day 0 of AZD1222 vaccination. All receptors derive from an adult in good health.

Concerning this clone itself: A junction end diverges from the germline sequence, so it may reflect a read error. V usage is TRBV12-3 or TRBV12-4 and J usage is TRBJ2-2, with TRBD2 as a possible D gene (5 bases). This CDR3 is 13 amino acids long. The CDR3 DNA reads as TGTGCCAGCAGTTTAGTGGGAGCCGGAGAGCTGTTTTTT. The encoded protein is CASSLVGAGELFF.

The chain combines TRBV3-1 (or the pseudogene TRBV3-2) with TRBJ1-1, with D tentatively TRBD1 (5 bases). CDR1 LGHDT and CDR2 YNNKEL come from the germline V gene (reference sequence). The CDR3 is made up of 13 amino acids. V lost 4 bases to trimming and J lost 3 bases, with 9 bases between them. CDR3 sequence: CASSPSTDTEAFF. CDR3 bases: TGTGCCAGCAGCCCCTCGACAGACACTGAAGCTTTCTTT.

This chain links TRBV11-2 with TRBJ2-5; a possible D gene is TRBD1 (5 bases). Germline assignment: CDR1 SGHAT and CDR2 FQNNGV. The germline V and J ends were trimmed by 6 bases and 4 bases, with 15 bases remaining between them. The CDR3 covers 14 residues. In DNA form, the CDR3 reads TGTGCCAGCAGACGTGAAGGGGCCGGAGAGACCCAGTACTTC. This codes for CASRREGAGETQYF.

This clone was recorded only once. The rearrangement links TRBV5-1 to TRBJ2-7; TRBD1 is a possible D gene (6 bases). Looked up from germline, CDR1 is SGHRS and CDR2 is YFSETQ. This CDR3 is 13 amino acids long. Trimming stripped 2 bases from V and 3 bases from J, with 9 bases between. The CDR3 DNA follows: TGCGCCAGCAGCTTCCAAGGGGGCTACGAGCAGTACTTC. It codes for CASSFQGGYEQYF.

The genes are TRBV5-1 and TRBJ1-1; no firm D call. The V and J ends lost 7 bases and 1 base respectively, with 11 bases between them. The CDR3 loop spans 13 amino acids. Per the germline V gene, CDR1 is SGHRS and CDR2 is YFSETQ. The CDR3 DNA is TGCGCCAGCTACGACACCCAGAACACTGAAGCTTTCTTT. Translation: CASYDTQNTEAFF.

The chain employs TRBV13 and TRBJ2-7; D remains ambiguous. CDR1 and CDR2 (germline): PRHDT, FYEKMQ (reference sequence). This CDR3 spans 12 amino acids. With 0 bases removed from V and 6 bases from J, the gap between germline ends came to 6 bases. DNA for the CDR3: TGTGCCAGCAGCTTAGGGCCCGGCGAGCAGTACTTC. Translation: CASSLGPGEQYF.

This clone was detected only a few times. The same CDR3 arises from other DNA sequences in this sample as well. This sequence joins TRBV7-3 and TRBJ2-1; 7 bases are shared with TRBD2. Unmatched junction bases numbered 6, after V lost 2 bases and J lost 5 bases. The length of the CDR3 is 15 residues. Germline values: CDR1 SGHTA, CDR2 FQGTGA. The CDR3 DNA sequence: TGTGCCAGCAGCTTAGGCCTAGCGGAGAACAATGAGCAGTTCTTC. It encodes CASSLGLAENNEQFF.

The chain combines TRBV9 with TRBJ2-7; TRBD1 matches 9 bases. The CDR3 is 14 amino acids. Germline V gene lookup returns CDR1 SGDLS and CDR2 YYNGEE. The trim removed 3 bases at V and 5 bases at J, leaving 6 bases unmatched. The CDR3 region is CASSDTGTGNEQYF. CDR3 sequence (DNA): TGTGCCAGCAGCGACACCGGGACAGGGAACGAGCAGTACTTC.

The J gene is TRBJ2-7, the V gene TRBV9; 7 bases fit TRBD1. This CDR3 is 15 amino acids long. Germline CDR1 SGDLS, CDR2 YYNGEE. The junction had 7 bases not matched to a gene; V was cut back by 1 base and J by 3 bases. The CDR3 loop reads CASSVQGDTYYEQYF. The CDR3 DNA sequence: TGTGCCAGCAGCGTACAGGGGGACACTTACTACGAGCAGTACTTC.

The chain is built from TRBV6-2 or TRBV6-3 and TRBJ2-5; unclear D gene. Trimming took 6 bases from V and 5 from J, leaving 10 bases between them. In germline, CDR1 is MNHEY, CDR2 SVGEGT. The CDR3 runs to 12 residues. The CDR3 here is CASSQLGETQYF. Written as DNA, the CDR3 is TGTGCCAGCAGCCAACTTGGGGAGACCCAGTACTTC.

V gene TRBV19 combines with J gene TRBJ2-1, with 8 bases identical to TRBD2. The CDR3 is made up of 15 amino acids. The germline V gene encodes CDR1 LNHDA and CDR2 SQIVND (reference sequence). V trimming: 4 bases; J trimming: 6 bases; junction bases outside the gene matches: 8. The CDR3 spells CASSTSGLAGNEQFF. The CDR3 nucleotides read TGTGCCAGTAGTACATCCGGACTAGCAGGCAATGAGCAGTTCTTC.

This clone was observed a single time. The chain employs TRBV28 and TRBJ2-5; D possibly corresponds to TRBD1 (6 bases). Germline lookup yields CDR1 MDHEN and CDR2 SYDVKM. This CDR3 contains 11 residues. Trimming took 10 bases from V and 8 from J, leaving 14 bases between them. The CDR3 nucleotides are TGTGCCACCTTCAGGGGAAGTACCCAGTACTTC. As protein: CATFRGSTQYF.

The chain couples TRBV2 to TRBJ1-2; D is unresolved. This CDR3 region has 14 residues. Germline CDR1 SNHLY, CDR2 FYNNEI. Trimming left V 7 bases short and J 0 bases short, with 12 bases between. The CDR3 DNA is TGTGCCAGCACCCTTTACGGTCCTAACTATGGCTACACCTTC. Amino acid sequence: CASTLYGPNYGYTF.

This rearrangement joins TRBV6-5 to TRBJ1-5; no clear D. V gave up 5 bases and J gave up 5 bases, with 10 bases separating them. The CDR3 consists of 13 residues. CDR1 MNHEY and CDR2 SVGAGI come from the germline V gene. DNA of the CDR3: TGTGCCAGCAGTCCCAGTTCCCATCAGCCCCAGCATTTT. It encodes CASSPSSHQPQHF.

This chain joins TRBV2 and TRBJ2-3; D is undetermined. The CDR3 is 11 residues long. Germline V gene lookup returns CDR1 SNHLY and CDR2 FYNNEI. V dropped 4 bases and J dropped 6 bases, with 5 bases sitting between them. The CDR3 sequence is CASSGHDTQYF. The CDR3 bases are TGTGCCAGCAGTGGACACGATACGCAGTATTTT.

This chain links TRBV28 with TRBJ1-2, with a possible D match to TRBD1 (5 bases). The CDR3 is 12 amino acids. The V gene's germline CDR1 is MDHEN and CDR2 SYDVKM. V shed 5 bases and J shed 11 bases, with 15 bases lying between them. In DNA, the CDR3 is TGTGCCAGCAGTACCTTATTCAGGGAATACACCTTC. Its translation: CASSTLFREYTF.

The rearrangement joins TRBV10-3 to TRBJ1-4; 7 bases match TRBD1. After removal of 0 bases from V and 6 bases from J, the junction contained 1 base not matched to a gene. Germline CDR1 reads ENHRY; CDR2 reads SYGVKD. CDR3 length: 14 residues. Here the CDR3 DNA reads TGTGCCATCAGTGAGTCTACAGGGGATGAAAAACTGTTTTTT. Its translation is CAISESTGDEKLFF.

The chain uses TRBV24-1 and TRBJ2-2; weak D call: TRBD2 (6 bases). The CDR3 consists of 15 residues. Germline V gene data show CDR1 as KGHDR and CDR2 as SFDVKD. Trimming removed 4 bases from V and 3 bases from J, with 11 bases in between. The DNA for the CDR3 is TGTGCCACCAGTGAGGCGGGGCGGGACACCGGGGAGCTGTTTTTT. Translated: CATSEAGRDTGELFF.

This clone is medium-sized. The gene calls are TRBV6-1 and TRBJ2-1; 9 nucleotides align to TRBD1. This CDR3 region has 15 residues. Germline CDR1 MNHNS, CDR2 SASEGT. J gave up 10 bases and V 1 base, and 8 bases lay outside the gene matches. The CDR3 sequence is CASSEGTGEIKEQFF. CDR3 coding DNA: TGTGCCAGCAGTGAAGGGACAGGGGAGATAAAGGAGCAGTTCTTC.

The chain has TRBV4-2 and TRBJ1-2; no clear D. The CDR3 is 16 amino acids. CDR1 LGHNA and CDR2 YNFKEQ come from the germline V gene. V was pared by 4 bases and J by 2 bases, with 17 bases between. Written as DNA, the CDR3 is TGTGCCAGCAGCCCATTGGCGGAGGAGACGAACTATGGCTACACCTTC. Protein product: CASSPLAEETNYGYTF.

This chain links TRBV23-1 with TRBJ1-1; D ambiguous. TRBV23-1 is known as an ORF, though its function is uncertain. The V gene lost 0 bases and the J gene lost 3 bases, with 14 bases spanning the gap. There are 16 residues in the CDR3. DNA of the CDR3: TGCGCCAGCAGTCAATCGACATCGGCTTCCGACACTGAAGCTTTCTTT. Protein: CASSQSTSASDTEAFF.

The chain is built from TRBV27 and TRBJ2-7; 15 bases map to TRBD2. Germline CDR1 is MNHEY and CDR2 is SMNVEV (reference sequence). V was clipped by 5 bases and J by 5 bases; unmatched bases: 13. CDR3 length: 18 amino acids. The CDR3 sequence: CASSPIPGTSGRLNEQYF. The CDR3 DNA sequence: TGTGCCAGCAGTCCCATCCCCGGGACTAGCGGGAGGCTGAACGAGCAGTACTTC.

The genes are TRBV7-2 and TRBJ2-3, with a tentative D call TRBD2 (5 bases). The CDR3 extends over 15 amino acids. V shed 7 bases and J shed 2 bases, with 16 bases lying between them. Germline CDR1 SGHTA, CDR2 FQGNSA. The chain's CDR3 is CASTPKADYTDTQYF. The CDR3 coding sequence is TGTGCCAGCACCCCAAAAGCGGATTACACAGATACGCAGTATTTT. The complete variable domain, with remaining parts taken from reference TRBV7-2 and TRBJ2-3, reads GAGVSQSPSNKVTEKGKDVELRCDPISGHTALYWYRQSLGQGLEFLIYFQGNSAPDKSGLPSDRFSAERTGGSVSTLTIQRTQQEDSAVYLCASTPKADYTDTQYFGPGTRLTVL.

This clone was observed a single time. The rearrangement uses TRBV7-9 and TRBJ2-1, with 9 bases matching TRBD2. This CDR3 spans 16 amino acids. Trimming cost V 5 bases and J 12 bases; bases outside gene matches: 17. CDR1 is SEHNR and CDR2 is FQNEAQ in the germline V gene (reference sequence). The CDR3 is CASSPMKGLAGIGQFF. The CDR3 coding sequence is TGTGCCAGCAGCCCGATGAAGGGACTAGCTGGGATCGGGCAGTTCTTC.

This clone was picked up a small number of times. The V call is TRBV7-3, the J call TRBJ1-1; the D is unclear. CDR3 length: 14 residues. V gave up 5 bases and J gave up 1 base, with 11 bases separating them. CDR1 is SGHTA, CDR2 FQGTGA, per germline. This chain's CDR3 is CASSLSARNTEAFF. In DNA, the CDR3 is TGTGCCAGCAGCCTATCCGCAAGGAACACTGAAGCTTTCTTT.

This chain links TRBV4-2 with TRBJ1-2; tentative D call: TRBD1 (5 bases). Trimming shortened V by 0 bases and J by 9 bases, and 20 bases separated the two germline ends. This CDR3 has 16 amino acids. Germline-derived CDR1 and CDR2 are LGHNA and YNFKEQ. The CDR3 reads CASSQELQGSVLSYTF. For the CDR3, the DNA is TGTGCCAGCAGCCAAGAGCTTCAGGGAAGCGTACTGAGCTACACCTTC.

CDR3 coding DNA: TGCGCCAGCAGCCCATCGGACTCCTCCGGCTACACCTTC. Translating gives CASSPSDSSGYTF. The rearrangement joins TRBV5-1 to TRBJ1-2; unclear D gene. The length of the CDR3 is 13 residues. Trimming left V 4 bases short and J 8 bases short, with 15 bases between. Germline V CDR1 and CDR2: SGHRS, YFSETQ.